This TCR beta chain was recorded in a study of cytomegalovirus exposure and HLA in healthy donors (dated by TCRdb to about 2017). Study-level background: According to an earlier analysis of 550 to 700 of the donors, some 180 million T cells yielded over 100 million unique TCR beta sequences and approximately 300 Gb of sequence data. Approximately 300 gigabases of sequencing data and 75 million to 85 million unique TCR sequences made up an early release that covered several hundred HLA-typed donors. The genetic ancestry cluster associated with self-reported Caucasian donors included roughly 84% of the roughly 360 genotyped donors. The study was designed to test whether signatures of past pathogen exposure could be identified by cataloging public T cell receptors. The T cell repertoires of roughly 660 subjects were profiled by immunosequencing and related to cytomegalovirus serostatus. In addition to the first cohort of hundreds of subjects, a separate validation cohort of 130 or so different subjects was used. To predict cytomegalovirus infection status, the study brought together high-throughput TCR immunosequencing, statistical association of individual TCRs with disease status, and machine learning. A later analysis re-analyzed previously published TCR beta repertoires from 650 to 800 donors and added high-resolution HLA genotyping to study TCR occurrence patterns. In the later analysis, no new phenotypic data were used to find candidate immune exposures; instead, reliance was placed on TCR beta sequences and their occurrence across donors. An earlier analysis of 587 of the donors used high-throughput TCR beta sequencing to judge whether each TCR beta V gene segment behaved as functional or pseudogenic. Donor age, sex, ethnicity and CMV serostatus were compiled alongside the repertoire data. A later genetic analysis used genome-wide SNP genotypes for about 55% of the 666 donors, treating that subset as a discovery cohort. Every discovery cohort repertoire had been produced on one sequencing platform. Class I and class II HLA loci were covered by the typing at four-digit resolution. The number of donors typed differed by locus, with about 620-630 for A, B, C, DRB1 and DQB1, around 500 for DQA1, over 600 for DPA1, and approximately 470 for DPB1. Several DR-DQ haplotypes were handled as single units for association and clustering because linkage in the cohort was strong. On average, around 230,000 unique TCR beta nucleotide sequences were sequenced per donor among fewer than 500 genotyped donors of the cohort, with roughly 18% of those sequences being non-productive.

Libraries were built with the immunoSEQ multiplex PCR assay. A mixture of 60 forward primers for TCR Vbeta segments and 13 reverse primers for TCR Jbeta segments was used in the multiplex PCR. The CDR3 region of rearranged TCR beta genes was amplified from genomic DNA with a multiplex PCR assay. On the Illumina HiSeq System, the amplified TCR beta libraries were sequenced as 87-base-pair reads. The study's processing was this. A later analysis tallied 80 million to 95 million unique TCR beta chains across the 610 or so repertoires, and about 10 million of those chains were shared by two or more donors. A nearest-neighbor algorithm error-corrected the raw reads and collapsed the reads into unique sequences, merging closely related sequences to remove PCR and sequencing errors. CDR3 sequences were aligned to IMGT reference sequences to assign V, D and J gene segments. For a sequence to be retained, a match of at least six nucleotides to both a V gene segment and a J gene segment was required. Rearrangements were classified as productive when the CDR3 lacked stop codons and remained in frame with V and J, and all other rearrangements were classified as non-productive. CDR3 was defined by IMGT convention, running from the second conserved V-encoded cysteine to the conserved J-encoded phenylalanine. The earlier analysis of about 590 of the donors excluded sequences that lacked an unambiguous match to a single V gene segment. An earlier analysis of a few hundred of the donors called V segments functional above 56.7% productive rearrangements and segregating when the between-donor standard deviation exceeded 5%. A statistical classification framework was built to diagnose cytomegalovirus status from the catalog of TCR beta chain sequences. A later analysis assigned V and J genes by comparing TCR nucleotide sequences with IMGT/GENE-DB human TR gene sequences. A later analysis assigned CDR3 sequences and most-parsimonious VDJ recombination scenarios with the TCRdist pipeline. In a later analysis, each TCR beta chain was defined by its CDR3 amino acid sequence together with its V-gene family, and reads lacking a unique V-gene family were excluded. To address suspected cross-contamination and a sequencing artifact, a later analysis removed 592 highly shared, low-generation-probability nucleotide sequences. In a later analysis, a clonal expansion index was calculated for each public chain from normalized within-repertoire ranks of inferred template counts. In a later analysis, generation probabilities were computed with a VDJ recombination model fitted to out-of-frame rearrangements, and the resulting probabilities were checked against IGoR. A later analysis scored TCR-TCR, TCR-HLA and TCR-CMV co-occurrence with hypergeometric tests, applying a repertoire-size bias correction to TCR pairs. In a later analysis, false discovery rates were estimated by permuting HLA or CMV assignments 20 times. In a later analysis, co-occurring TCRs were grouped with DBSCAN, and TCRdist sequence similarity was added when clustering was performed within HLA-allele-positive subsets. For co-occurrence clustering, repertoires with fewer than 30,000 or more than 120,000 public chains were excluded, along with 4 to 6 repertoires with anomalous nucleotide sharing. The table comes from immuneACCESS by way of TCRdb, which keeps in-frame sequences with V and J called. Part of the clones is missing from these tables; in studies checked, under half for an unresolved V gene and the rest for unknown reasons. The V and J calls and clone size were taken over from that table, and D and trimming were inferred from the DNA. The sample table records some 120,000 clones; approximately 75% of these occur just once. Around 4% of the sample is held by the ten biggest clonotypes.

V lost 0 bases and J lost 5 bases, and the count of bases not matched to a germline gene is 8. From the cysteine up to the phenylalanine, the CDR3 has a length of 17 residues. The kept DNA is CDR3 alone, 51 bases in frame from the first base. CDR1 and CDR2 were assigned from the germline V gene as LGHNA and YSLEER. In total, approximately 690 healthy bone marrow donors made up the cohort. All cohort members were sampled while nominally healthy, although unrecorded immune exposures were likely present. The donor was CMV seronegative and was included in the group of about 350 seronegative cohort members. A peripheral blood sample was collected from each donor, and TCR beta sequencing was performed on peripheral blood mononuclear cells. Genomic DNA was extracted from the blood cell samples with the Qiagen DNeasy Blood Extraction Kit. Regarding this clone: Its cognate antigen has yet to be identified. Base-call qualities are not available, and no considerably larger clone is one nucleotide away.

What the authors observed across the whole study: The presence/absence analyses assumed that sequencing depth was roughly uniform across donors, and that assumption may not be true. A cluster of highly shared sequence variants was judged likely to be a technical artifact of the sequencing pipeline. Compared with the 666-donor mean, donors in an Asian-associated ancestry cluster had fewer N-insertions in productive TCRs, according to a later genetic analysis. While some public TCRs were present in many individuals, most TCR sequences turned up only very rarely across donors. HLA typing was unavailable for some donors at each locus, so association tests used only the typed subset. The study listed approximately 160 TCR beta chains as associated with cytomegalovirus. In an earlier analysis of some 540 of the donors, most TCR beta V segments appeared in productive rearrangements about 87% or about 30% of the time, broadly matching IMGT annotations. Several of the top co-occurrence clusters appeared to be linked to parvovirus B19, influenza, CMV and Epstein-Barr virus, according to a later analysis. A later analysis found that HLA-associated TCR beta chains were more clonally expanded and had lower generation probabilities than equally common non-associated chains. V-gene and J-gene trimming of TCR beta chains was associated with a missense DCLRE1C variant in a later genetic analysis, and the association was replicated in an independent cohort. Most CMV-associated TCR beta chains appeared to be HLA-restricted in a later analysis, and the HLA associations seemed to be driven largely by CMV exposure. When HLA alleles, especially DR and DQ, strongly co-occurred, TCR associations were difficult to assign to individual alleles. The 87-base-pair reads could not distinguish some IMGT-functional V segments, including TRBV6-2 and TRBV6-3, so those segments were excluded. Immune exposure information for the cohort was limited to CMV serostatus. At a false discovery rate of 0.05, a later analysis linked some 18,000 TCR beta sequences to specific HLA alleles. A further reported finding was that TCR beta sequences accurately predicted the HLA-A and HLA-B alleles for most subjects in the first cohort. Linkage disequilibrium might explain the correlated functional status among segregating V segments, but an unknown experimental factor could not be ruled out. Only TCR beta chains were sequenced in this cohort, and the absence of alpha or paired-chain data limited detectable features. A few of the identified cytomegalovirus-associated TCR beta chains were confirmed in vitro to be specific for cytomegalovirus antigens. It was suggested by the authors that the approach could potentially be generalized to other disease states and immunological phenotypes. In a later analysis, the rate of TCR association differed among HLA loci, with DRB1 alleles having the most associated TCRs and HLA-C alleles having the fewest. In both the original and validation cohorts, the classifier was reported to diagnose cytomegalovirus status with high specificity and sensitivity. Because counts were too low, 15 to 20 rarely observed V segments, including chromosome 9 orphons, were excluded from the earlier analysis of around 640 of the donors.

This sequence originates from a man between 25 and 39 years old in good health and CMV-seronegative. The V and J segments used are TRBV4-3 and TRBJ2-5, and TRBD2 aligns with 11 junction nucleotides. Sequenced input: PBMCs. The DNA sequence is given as TGCGCCAGCAGCCAAGATATGGCTAGCGGGGGGTGGGAGACCCAGTACTTC. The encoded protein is CASSQDMASGGWETQYF.